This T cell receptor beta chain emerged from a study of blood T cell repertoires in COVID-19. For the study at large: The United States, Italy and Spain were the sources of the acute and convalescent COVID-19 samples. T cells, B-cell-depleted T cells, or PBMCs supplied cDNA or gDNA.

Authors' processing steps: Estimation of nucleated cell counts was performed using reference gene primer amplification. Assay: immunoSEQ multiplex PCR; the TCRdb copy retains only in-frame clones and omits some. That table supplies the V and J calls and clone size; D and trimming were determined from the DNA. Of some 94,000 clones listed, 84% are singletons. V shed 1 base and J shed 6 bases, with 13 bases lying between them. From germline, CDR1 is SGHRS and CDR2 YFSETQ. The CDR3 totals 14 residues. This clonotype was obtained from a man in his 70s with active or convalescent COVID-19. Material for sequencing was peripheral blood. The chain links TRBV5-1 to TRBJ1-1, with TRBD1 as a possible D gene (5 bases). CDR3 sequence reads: CASSLNQGGAEAFF. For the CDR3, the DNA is TGCGCCAGCAGCTTGAATCAGGGAGGCGCTGAAGCTTTCTTT.